This is a list of T cell receptor beta chains from one sample in a study of T cell changes during pregnancy in multiple sclerosis. Data came from immunoSEQ multiplex PCR; TCRdb stores just in-frame clones and leaves some out. The sample shows tens of thousands of clones, 80% to 90% of them seen only once. Material: CD8+ T cells from peripheral blood mononuclear cells, obtained in the first trimester of pregnancy. The receptors were sampled from a female donor in good health, enrolled as a control in a pregnancy study. Each CDR3 is given with its conserved first and last residue. A D gene is named only where the DNA matches it firmly. Only part of the rows carry a size: once, few, many, or a class if the clone is expanded.

CDR3nt: TGTGCCAGCAGCTTAGGGGCAGGAACCAAAAACATTCAGTACTTC; CDR3aa: CASSLGAGTKNIQYF; abundance: NA; d_gene: NA; v_gene: TRBV7-3; j_gene: TRBJ2-4
CDR3nt: TGTGCCAGCAGCGTCCCGACAGGGGGTCCAGATACGCAGTATTTT; CDR3aa: CASSVPTGGPDTQYF; abundance: NA; d_gene: TRBD1; v_gene: TRBV9; j_gene: TRBJ2-3
CDR3nt: TGTGCCAGTAGTACCGACAGAAACAATCAGCCCCAGCATTTT; CDR3aa: CASSTDRNNQPQHF; abundance: NA; d_gene: NA; v_gene: TRBV19; j_gene: TRBJ1-5
CDR3nt: TGCGCCAGCAGCTGGACAGGGGGTAATGAAAAACTGTTTTTT; CDR3aa: CASSWTGGNEKLFF; abundance: NA; d_gene: TRBD1; v_gene: TRBV4-3; j_gene: TRBJ1-4
CDR3nt: TGTGCCAGTAGTATTCCTAGCGGGGTTTACCAAGAGACCCAGTACTTC; CDR3aa: CASSIPSGVYQETQYF; abundance: NA; d_gene: TRBD2; v_gene: TRBV19; j_gene: TRBJ2-5
CDR3nt: TGTGCCAGCAGCCGACATCCCCCGGGACAGCAACAAGAGACCCAGTACTTC; CDR3aa: CASSRHPPGQQQETQYF; abundance: NA; d_gene: TRBD1; v_gene: TRBV7-3; j_gene: TRBJ2-5
CDR3nt: TGTGCCAGCAGCTTTGCGGACAGGGGCGGAAAAGACTATGGCTACACCTTC; CDR3aa: CASSFADRGGKDYGYTF; abundance: NA; d_gene: TRBD1; v_gene: TRBV5-4; j_gene: TRBJ1-2
CDR3nt: TGTGCCAGCAGCGTTGACCGAGCAGGAGGCTACACCTTC; CDR3aa: CASSVDRAGGYTF; abundance: NA; d_gene: NA; v_gene: TRBV9; j_gene: TRBJ1-2
CDR3nt: TGTGCCAGCAGCGTAACGGGGGGGGACTACGAGCAGTACTTC; CDR3aa: CASSVTGGDYEQYF; abundance: NA; d_gene: TRBD2; v_gene: TRBV9; j_gene: TRBJ2-7
CDR3nt: TGTGCCAGTAGCACGCGGACACGCGATGGCTACACCTTC; CDR3aa: CASSTRTRDGYTF; abundance: NA; d_gene: NA; v_gene: TRBV19; j_gene: TRBJ1-2
CDR3nt: TGTGCCAGCAGCCAAATAGCGGCGGGGGGACAGTTCGAGCAGTACTTC; CDR3aa: CASSQIAAGGQFEQYF; abundance: NA; d_gene: NA; v_gene: TRBV16; j_gene: TRBJ2-7
CDR3nt: TGTGCCAGCAGCCAAGCGCCCGAGGGATCGGTAGAGACCCAGTACTTC; CDR3aa: CASSQAPEGSVETQYF; abundance: NA; d_gene: NA; v_gene: TRBV4-2; j_gene: TRBJ2-5
CDR3nt: TGTGCCAGCAGCGTAGAATCGACTGGCACTGAAGCTTTCTTT; CDR3aa: CASSVESTGTEAFF; abundance: NA; d_gene: NA; v_gene: TRBV9; j_gene: TRBJ1-1
CDR3nt: TGTGCCAGCAGCTTCTGGGCCACTGAAGCTTTCTTT; CDR3aa: CASSFWATEAFF; abundance: medium-sized; d_gene: NA; v_gene: TRBV5-6; j_gene: TRBJ1-1
CDR3nt: TGTGCCAGCAGTTTCAGGGCTTCAGAGACCCAGTACTTC; CDR3aa: CASSFRASETQYF; abundance: NA; d_gene: NA; v_gene: TRBV27; j_gene: TRBJ2-5
CDR3nt: TGTGCCAGCAGTGAACGGGGAGCATCCTACGAGCAGTACTTC; CDR3aa: CASSERGASYEQYF; abundance: NA; d_gene: NA; v_gene: TRBV6-1; j_gene: TRBJ2-7
CDR3nt: TGTGCCAGCAGTTACTCTCGGGGATACGAGCAGTACTTC; CDR3aa: CASSYSRGYEQYF; abundance: NA; d_gene: NA; v_gene: TRBV6-6; j_gene: TRBJ2-7
CDR3nt: TGCGCCAGCAGCTTGGGAGACTACGAGCAGTACTTC; CDR3aa: CASSLGDYEQYF; abundance: NA; d_gene: NA; v_gene: TRBV5-1; j_gene: TRBJ2-7
CDR3nt: TGTGCCAGCAGCGGGGCGGGTCCTACTTACGAGCAGTACTTC; CDR3aa: CASSGAGPTYEQYF; abundance: NA; d_gene: NA; v_gene: TRBV9; j_gene: TRBJ2-7
CDR3nt: TGTGCCAGCACCGGACTTGCGGGGGGGAGGCGGGATGAGCAGTTCTTC; CDR3aa: CASTGLAGGRRDEQFF; abundance: NA; d_gene: TRBD2; v_gene: TRBV9; j_gene: TRBJ2-1
CDR3nt: TGTGCCAGCAGCTTATTCGGCACCCCTAGGTTGAATGAGCAGTTCTTC; CDR3aa: CASSLFGTPRLNEQFF; abundance: NA; d_gene: NA; v_gene: TRBV7-2; j_gene: TRBJ2-1
CDR3nt: TGTGCCAGCACGACCGGGACAAATACAGATACGCAGTATTTT; CDR3aa: CASTTGTNTDTQYF; abundance: NA; d_gene: NA; v_gene: TRBV19; j_gene: TRBJ2-3
CDR3nt: TGCGCCAGCAGCCAAGATCCCCCCGGGGAGGCATACAATGAGCAGTTCTTC; CDR3aa: CASSQDPPGEAYNEQFF; abundance: few; d_gene: NA; v_gene: TRBV4-3; j_gene: TRBJ2-1
CDR3nt: TGTGCCAGCAGCTGGCAGGGTAATGAAAAACTGTTTTTT; CDR3aa: CASSWQGNEKLFF; abundance: NA; d_gene: NA; v_gene: TRBV7-8; j_gene: TRBJ1-4
CDR3nt: TGCAGCGTACCCGGGCCGTCTAGGGGTGAGCAGTTCTTC; CDR3aa: CSVPGPSRGEQFF; abundance: NA; d_gene: NA; v_gene: TRBV29-1; j_gene: TRBJ2-1
CDR3nt: TGCGCCAGCAGCCAATCTAGCGGATCCTACAATGAGCAGTTCTTC; CDR3aa: CASSQSSGSYNEQFF; abundance: NA; d_gene: TRBD2; v_gene: TRBV4-1; j_gene: TRBJ2-1
CDR3nt: TGTGCCAGTACCCCGCGGTGGCTCACAGATACGCAGTATTTT; CDR3aa: CASTPRWLTDTQYF; abundance: NA; d_gene: NA; v_gene: TRBV19; j_gene: TRBJ2-3
CDR3nt: TGTGCCAGCAGCTCGTCACAGGGGGCCGTTGGAAACACCATATATTTT; CDR3aa: CASSSSQGAVGNTIYF; abundance: NA; d_gene: TRBD1; v_gene: TRBV13; j_gene: TRBJ1-3
CDR3nt: TGTGCCAGCAGTTCATTATTGGGGAGCTCCTATAATTCACCCCTCCACTTT; CDR3aa: CASSSLLGSSYNSPLHF; abundance: NA; d_gene: NA; v_gene: TRBV28; j_gene: TRBJ1-6
CDR3nt: TGTGCCAGCAGCAAAAGGTGGGTCGGGACAGGGCCCTCCTACGAGCAGTACTTC; CDR3aa: CASSKRWVGTGPSYEQYF; abundance: NA; d_gene: NA; v_gene: TRBV21-1; j_gene: TRBJ2-7
CDR3nt: TGTGCCACCACTAGCAGGCTGGCCTACAATGAGCAGTTCTTC; CDR3aa: CATTSRLAYNEQFF; abundance: NA; d_gene: NA; v_gene: TRBV15; j_gene: TRBJ2-1
CDR3nt: TGCGCCAGCAGCCGCACGACAGGAGTGGAGGATCAGCCCCAGCATTTT; CDR3aa: CASSRTTGVEDQPQHF; abundance: few; d_gene: NA; v_gene: TRBV5-1; j_gene: TRBJ1-5
CDR3nt: TGCGCCAGCAGCCAAAGACAGGGTGGTGGCACTGAAGCTTTCTTT; CDR3aa: CASSQRQGGGTEAFF; abundance: NA; d_gene: TRBD1; v_gene: TRBV4-3; j_gene: TRBJ1-1
CDR3nt: TGTGCCAGCAGCTTTGTGGAGGCCTATGGCTACACCTTC; CDR3aa: CASSFVEAYGYTF; abundance: NA; d_gene: NA; v_gene: TRBV7-8; j_gene: TRBJ1-2
CDR3nt: TGTGCCAGCAGCGTGACAGGGGGGCCCAATGAAAAACTGTTTTTT; CDR3aa: CASSVTGGPNEKLFF; abundance: NA; d_gene: TRBD1; v_gene: TRBV9; j_gene: TRBJ1-4
CDR3nt: TGTGCCAGCAGCTCCAGGGGATTCTACGAGCAGTACTTC; CDR3aa: CASSSRGFYEQYF; abundance: once; d_gene: NA; v_gene: TRBV13; j_gene: TRBJ2-7
CDR3nt: TGTGCCAGCAGCTCCCCACGCCGACTAGCGGGGGGGCGCGATGAGCAGTTCTTC; CDR3aa: CASSSPRRLAGGRDEQFF; abundance: NA; d_gene: TRBD2; v_gene: TRBV11-2; j_gene: TRBJ2-1
CDR3nt: TGTGCCAGTGGGGGGGGGAGAGGAAGAACCGGGGAGCTGTTTTTT; CDR3aa: CASGGGRGRTGELFF; abundance: NA; d_gene: TRBD2; v_gene: TRBV19; j_gene: TRBJ2-2